The 18 T cell receptor beta chains below were found in one sample sequenced in a study of T-cell memory formation after mild COVID-19. TCRdb analysed the 5' RACE reads with MiXCR anew, one entry per CDR3 protein. This sample carries fewer than 550,000 distinct CDR3 sequences, about 20% of them seen once, and the ten largest clones take 7.5% to 9.5%. Material for sequencing was PBMCs or a T cell subset sorted from them (not recorded which). The receptors were gathered from an adult woman who had mild COVID-19 (a few samples of this study predate the infection). Cell type and time point are not known.

The J gene is TRBJ1-4, the V gene TRBV7-2; maybe TRBD1 (5 bases). The CDR3 sequence is 13 residues long. V gave up 3 bases and J gave up 8 bases, with 10 bases separating them. Per germline, CDR1 SGHTA and CDR2 FQGNSA. The CDR3 sequence: CASSLGELEKLFF. The DNA of the CDR3 is TGTGCCAGCAGCTTGGGGGAGTTGGAAAAACTGTTTTTT. Using reference TRBV7-2 and TRBJ1-4 for the parts outside the CDR3, the full variable domain is GAGVSQSPSNKVTEKGKDVELRCDPISGHTALYWYRQSLGQGLEFLIYFQGNSAPDKSGLPSDRFSAERTGGSVSTLTIQRTQQEDSAVYLCASSLGELEKLFFGSGTQLSVL.

This clonotype was observed a handful of times. V and J are TRBV12-3 or TRBV12-4 and TRBJ1-5, with D possibly TRBD1 on 5 matching bases. The CDR3 runs to 15 residues. The V gene lost 3 bases and the J gene lost 0 bases, with 9 bases spanning the gap. The CDR3 sequence: CASSFDSLSNQPQHF. Here the CDR3 DNA reads TGTGCCAGCAGTTTTGACAGTCTTAGCAATCAGCCCCAGCATTTT.

This clonotype appeared a few times. The gene calls are TRBV21-1 and TRBJ2-2; whether TRBD1, the table's D call, matches the DNA was not checked. TRBV21-1 is recorded as a pseudogene. The CDR3 extends over 19 amino acids. DNA of the CDR3: TGTGCCAGCAGCAAAGCTGAATACGGGGGGCCCCGTGGGACCGGGGAGCTGTTTTTT. The encoded protein is CASSKAEYGGPRGTGELFF.

This clonotype was observed a handful of times. The V and J genes are TRBV6-6 and TRBJ2-7; 12 nucleotides agree with TRBD1. This CDR3 has 13 residues. V shed 11 bases and J 6 bases; nucleotides not matched to a gene: 8. CDR1 MNHNY and CDR2 SVGAGI come from the germline V gene (reference sequence). The CDR3 here is CAVRGTGGFEQYF. For the CDR3, the DNA is TGTGCCGTGAGGGGGACAGGGGGCTTCGAGCAGTACTTC.

This clonotype has only a few counts. The chain couples TRBV3-1 to TRBJ1-2, with D possibly TRBD1 on 5 matching bases. Germline loops: CDR1 LGHDT, CDR2 YNNKEL (reference sequence). The CDR3 length is 14 residues. Trimming removed 0 bases from V and 9 bases from J, with 14 bases in between. The CDR3 loop is CASSQELGVGSYTF. The CDR3 DNA follows: TGTGCCAGCAGCCAAGAATTGGGGGTAGGAAGCTACACCTTC.

The chain is built from TRBV5-5 and TRBJ1-5, with TRBD1 identical over 12 bases. The ends lost 4 bases at V and 2 bases at J; junction bases unmatched: 7. CDR1 is SGHKS and CDR2 is YYEKEE in the germline V gene (reference sequence). The CDR3 covers 17 residues. CDR3 loop: CASSPGTGGYGNQPQHF. The CDR3 DNA follows: TGTGCCAGCAGCCCCGGGACAGGGGGCTATGGCAATCAGCCCCAGCATTTT.

The gene calls are TRBV12-3 or TRBV12-4 and TRBJ2-1; TRBD2 matches at 7 bases. V lost 6 bases, J lost 8 bases, and 13 bases stayed unmatched. The CDR3 runs 15 residues. CDR3 region: CASRSTSAPWDEQFF. The CDR3 DNA follows: TGTGCCAGCAGAAGTACTAGCGCTCCATGGGATGAGCAGTTCTTC.

This clonotype was counted between two and nine times. The chain uses TRBV24-1 and TRBJ2-3; possible D gene TRBD1, 6 bases. The CDR3 runs 16 residues. The germline V gene has CDR1 KGHDR and CDR2 SFDVKD. Between the trimmed V and J ends, which lost 5 bases and 0 bases, there was a span of 14 bases. CDR3 in DNA: TGTGCCACCAGTGCCCAAAGGACAGCGAGCACAGATACGCAGTATTTT. It encodes CATSAQRTASTDTQYF.

There are a few counts of this clonotype. The rearrangement uses TRBV5-1 and TRBJ2-3, with D unresolved. CDR3 length: 15 amino acids. V lost 4 bases, J lost 2 bases, and 14 bases lay in between. Germline assignment: CDR1 SGHRS and CDR2 YFSETQ. As DNA, the CDR3 is TGCGCCAGCAGCCTCCGGGCCCTCTTCACAGATACGCAGTATTTT. Translation: CASSLRALFTDTQYF.

The rearrangement uses TRBV4-1 and TRBJ1-1; TRBD1 matches 7 bases. Germline CDR1 reads MGHRA; CDR2 reads YSYEKL. V was clipped by 2 bases and J by 1 base; unmatched bases: 13. This CDR3 region has 18 residues. CDR3 loop: CASSQLTTGAGKNTEAFF. The CDR3 bases are TGCGCCAGCAGCCAACTAACTACAGGGGCAGGTAAGAACACTGAAGCTTTCTTT.

This clonotype was counted only a few times. The rearrangement links TRBV9 to TRBJ2-2; 11 bases fit TRBD2. Trimming took 0 bases from V and 7 from J; bases not matched to a gene: 2. The CDR3 loop spans 15 amino acids. CDR1 is SGDLS, CDR2 YYNGEE, per germline. The CDR3 here is CASSVVTSGNGELFF. The CDR3 nucleotides are TGTGCCAGCAGCGTAGTGACTAGCGGGAACGGGGAGCTGTTTTTT. The complete variable domain, with remaining parts taken from reference TRBV9 and TRBJ2-2, reads DSGVTQTPKHLITATGQRVTLRCSPRSGDLSVYWYQQSLDQGLQFLIQYYNGEERAKGNILERFSAQQFPDLHSELNLSSLELGDSALYFCASSVVTSGNGELFFGEGSRLTVL.

There are many counts of this clonotype. The genes are TRBV4-3 and TRBJ2-7; 9 bases line up with TRBD1. This CDR3 contains 16 residues. V trimming: 3 bases; J trimming: 2 bases; junction bases outside the gene matches: 8. The germline V gene encodes CDR1 LGHNA and CDR2 YSLEER. CDR3 nucleotide sequence: TGCGCCAGCAGCCACGCCGGGACAGGGATACCCTACGAGCAGTACTTC. This sequence encodes CASSHAGTGIPYEQYF.

This clonotype was detected ten times or more. This chain joins TRBV20-1 and TRBJ2-7; 13 bases fit TRBD2. Germline V lookup: CDR1 DFQATT, CDR2 SNEGSKA (reference sequence). This CDR3 comprises 14 residues. J lost 2 bases, V lost 6 bases, and 4 bases had no gene match. The CDR3 DNA sequence: TGCAGTGCGCGTACTAGCGGGAGGGCCTACGAGCAGTACTTC. Protein product: CSARTSGRAYEQYF.

By frequency in the sample, this clonotype is medium-sized. V gene TRBV5-1 combines with J gene TRBJ2-5; D is unresolved. Trimming took off 0 bases at V and 3 bases at J, with 0 bases between the two ends. The CDR3 is made up of 11 amino acids. Germline V gene lookup returns CDR1 SGHRS and CDR2 YFSETQ. The CDR3 loop reads CASSLEETQYF. The CDR3 DNA reads as TGCGCCAGCAGCTTGGAAGAGACCCAGTACTTC.

This chain uses TRBV19 with TRBJ2-7; TRBD2 agrees at 7 bases. Germline lookup yields CDR1 LNHDA and CDR2 SQIVND (reference sequence). CDR3 size: 14 residues. After removal of 3 bases from V and 4 bases from J, the junction contained 6 bases not matched to a gene. The CDR3, as DNA: TGTGCCAGTAGTATCGGTGGGAGGGGTTACGAGCAGTACTTC. Translation: CASSIGGRGYEQYF.

Only a few counts were recorded for this clonotype. The chain couples TRBV7-9 to TRBJ2-7, with D tentatively TRBD1 (6 bases). The V gene's germline CDR1 is SEHNR and CDR2 FQNEAQ (reference sequence). The V gene lost 3 bases and the J gene lost 0 bases, with 18 bases spanning the gap. The CDR3 covers 17 residues. The CDR3 coding sequence is TGTGCCAGCAGCTTCCCGAGTGGGGGCCTAAGCTCCTACGAGCAGTACTTC. The encoded protein is CASSFPSGGLSSYEQYF. The entire variable domain, with the rest obtained from reference TRBV7-9 and TRBJ2-7, is as follows: DTGVSQNPRHKITKRGQNVTFRCDPISEHNRLYWYRQTLGQGPEFLTYFQNEAQLEKSRLLSDRFSAERPKGSFSTLEIQRTEQGDSAMYLCASSFPSGGLSSYEQYFGPGTRLTVT.

The rearrangement uses TRBV25-1 and TRBJ2-1; D gene ambiguous. The V gene lost 3 bases and the J gene lost 0 bases, with 6 bases spanning the gap. CDR1 MGHDK and CDR2 SYGVNS come from the germline V gene. The CDR3 consists of 14 residues. The CDR3 loop is CASSDEASYNEQFF. CDR3 nucleotide sequence: TGTGCCAGCAGTGATGAGGCCTCCTACAATGAGCAGTTCTTC. Together with reference TRBV25-1 and TRBJ2-1, the CDR3 gives the full variable domain: EADIYQTPRYLVIGTGKKITLECSQTMGHDKMYWYQQDPGMELHLIHYSYGVNSTEKGDLSSESTVSRIRTEHFPLTLESARPSHTSQYLCASSDEASYNEQFFGPGTRLTVL.

Points on this clonotype: A much larger clonotype is one base distant, so this may be a read error. The chain combines TRBV7-6 with TRBJ2-5, with D perhaps TRBD1 (6 bases). This CDR3 contains 13 residues. Germline CDR1 and CDR2: SGHVS and FNYEAQ. V lost 4 bases and J lost 0, with 6 bases in between. In DNA form, the CDR3 reads TGTGCCAGCAGCTGGACAGACCAAGAGACCCAGTACTTC. Translation: CASSWTDQETQYF. The whole variable domain, remainder taken from reference TRBV7-6 and TRBJ2-5, is GAGVSQSPRYKVTKRGQDVALRCDPISGHVSLYWYRQALGQGPEFLTYFNYEAQQDKSGLPNDRFSAERPEGSISTLTIQRTEQRDSAMYRCASSWTDQETQYFGPGTRLLVL.